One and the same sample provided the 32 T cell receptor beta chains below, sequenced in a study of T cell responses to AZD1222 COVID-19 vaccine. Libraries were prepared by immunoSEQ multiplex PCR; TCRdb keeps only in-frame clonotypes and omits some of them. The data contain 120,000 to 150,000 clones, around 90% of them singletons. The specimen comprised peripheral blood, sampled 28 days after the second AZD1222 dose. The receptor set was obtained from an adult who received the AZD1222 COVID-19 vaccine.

The CDR3 region is CASSLARAEKLFF. The CDR3 DNA reads TGTGCCAGCAGTTTGGCCCGCGCAGAAAAACTGTTTTTT. This chain uses TRBV12-3 or TRBV12-4 with TRBJ1-4; no reliable D call. Trimming cost V 3 bases and J 8 bases, with 10 bases left between them. This CDR3 spans 13 amino acids.

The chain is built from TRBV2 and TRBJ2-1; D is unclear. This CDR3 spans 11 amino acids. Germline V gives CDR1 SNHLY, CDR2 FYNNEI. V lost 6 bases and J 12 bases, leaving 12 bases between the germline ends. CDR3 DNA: TGTGCCAGCAGGGAGATTGTAGGGCAGTTCTTC. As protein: CASREIVGQFF.

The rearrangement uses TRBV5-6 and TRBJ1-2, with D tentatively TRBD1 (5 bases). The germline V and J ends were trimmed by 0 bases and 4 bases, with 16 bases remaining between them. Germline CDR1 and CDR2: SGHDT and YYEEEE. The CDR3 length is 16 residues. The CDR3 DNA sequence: TGTGCCAGCAGCTTGGTGACGGCAGGGAAGGGCTATGGCTACACCTTC. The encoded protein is CASSLVTAGKGYGYTF.

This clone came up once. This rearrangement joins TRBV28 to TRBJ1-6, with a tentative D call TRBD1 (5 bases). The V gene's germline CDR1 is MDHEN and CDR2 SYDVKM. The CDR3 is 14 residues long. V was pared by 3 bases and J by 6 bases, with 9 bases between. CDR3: CASSFGRGNSPLHF. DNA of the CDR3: TGTGCCAGCAGTTTTGGTAGGGGTAATTCACCCCTCCACTTT. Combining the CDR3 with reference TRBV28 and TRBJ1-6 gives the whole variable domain DVKVTQSSRYLVKRTGEKVFLECVQDMDHENMFWYRQDPGLGLRLIYFSYDVKMKEKGDIPEGYSVSREKKERFSLILESASTNQTSMYLCASSFGRGNSPLHFGNGTRLTVT.

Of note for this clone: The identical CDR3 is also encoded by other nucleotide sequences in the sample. CDR3 DNA: TGTGCCAGCAGCTCCACAGGGGCTGGAAACACCATATATTTT. Encoded protein: CASSSTGAGNTIYF. The chain joins TRBV5-6 to TRBJ1-3; TRBD1 matches 7 bases. The ends lost 3 bases at V and 2 bases at J; junction bases unmatched: 2. The CDR3 consists of 14 residues. Germline CDR1 and CDR2: SGHDT and YYEEEE.

The CDR3 DNA follows: TGCAGCCTTTCAGAGAACACTGAAGCTTTCTTT. Protein: CSLSENTEAFF. The rearrangement links TRBV29-1 to TRBJ1-1, with D uncertain. The CDR3 is 11 residues long. Trimming removed 8 bases at V and 1 base at J, with 8 bases between. Germline V gene data show CDR1 as SQVTM and CDR2 as ANQGSEA.

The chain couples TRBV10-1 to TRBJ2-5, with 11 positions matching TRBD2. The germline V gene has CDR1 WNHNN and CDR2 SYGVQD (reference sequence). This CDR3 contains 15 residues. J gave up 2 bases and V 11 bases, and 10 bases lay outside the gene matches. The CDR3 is CARKTTSGAQETQYF. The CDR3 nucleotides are TGCGCCCGAAAGACGACTAGCGGGGCTCAAGAGACCCAGTACTTC.

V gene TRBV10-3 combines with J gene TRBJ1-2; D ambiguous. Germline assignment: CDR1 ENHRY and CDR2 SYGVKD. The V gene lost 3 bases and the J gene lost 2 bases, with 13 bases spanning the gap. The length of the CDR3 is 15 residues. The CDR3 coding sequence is TGTGCCATCAGTGAACGGGTCCCTGCCAACTATGGCTACACCTTC. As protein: CAISERVPANYGYTF.

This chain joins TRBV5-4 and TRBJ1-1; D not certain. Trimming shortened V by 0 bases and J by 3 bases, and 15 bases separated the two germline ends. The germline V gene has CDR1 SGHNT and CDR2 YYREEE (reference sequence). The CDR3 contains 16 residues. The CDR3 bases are TGTGCCAGCAGCTTGGAAGGTATTGGAAGGGACACTGAAGCTTTCTTT. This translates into CASSLEGIGRDTEAFF.

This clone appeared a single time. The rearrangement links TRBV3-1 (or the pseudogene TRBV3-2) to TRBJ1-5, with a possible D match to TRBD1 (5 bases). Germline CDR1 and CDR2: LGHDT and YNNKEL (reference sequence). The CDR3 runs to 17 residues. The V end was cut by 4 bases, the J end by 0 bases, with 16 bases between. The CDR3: CASSPSLDSISNQPQHF. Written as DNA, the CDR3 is TGTGCCAGCAGCCCCTCCCTCGACAGCATTAGCAATCAGCCCCAGCATTTT.

The CDR3 reads CASRTGPTAEAFF. The CDR3 bases are TGTGCCAGCAGGACGGGACCAACGGCTGAAGCTTTCTTT. J is TRBJ1-1 and V is TRBV6-5; D may be TRBD1 (5 bases). The CDR3 runs to 13 residues. With 6 bases removed from V and 6 bases from J, the gap between germline ends came to 14 bases. Per the germline V gene, CDR1 is MNHEY and CDR2 is SVGAGI.

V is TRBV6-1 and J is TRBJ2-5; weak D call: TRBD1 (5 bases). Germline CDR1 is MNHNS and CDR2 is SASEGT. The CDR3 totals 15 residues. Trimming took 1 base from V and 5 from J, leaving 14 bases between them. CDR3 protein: CASSEVGRVSETQYF. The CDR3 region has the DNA TGTGCCAGCAGTGAAGTCGGCAGGGTGAGCGAGACCCAGTACTTC.

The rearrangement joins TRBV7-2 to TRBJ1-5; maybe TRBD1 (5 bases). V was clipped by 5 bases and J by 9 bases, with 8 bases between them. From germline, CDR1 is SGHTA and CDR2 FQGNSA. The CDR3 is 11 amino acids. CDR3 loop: CASSGGGPQHF. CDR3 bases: TGTGCCAGCAGCGGCGGGGGGCCCCAGCATTTT.

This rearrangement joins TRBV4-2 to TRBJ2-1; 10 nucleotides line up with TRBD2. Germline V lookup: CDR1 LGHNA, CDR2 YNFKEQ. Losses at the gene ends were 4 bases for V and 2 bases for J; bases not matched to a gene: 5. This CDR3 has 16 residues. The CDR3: CASSLSGGPPYNEQFF. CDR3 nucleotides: TGTGCCAGCAGCCTTAGCGGGGGGCCACCCTACAATGAGCAGTTCTTC.

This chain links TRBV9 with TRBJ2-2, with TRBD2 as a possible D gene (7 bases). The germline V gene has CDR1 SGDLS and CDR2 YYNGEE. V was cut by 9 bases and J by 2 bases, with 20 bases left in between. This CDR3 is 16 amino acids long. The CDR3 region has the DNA TGTGCCACGTCCCGGGGGGCCCTTCCCAACACCGGGGAGCTGTTTTTT. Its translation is CATSRGALPNTGELFF.

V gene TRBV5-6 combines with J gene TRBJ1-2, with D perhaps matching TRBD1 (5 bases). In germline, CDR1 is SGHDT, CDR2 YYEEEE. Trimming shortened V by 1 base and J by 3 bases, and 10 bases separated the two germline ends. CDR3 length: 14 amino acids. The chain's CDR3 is CASSLPGLDYGYTF. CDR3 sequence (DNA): TGTGCCAGCAGCTTGCCAGGGTTGGACTATGGCTACACCTTC.

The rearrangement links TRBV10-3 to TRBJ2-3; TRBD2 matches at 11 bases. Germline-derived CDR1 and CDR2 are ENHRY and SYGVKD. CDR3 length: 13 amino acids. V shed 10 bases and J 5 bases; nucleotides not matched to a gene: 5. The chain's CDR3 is CATIAGGLDTQYF. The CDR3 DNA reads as TGTGCCACCATAGCGGGGGGGCTAGATACGCAGTATTTT.

DNA of the CDR3: TGCGCCAGCAGCTTGGAGGGCCAGGGGCGGGAGACCCAGTACTTC. It yields the protein CASSLEGQGRETQYF. The chain combines TRBV5-1 with TRBJ2-5, with a possible D match to TRBD1 (6 bases). The germline V gene encodes CDR1 SGHRS and CDR2 YFSETQ. The CDR3 totals 15 residues. Trimming took off 0 bases at V and 5 bases at J, with 14 bases between the two ends. Variable domain in full (rest from reference TRBV5-1 and TRBJ2-5): KAGVTQTPRYLIKTRGQQVTLSCSPISGHRSVSWYQQTPGQGLQFLFEYFSETQRNKGNFPGRFSGRQFSNSRSEMNVSTLELGDSALYLCASSLEGQGRETQYFGPGTRLLVL.

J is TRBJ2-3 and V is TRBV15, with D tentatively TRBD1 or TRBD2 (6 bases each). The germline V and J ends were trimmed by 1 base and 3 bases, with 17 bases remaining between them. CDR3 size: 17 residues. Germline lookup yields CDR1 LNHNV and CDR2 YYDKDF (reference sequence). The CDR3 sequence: CATSRGPDLGGTDTQYF. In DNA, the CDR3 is TGTGCCACCAGCAGAGGCCCGGACCTAGGGGGGACAGATACGCAGTATTTT.

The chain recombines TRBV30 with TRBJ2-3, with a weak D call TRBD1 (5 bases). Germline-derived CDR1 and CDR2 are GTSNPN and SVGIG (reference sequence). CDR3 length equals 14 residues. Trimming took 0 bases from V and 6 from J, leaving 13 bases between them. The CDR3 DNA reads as TGTGCCTGGAGTGTCGGTGGGGCCTCCGATACGCAGTATTTT. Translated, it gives CAWSVGGASDTQYF. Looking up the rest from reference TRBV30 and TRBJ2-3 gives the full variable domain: SQTIHQWPATLVQPVGSPLSLECTVEGTSNPNLYWYRQAAGRGLQLLFYSVGIGQISSEVPQNLSASRPQDRQFILSSKKLLLSDSGFYLCAWSVGGASDTQYFGPGTRLTVL.

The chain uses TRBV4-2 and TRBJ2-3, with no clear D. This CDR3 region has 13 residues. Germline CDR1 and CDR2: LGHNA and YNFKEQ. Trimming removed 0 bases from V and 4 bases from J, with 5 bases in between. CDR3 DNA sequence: TGTGCCAGCAGCCAAGATCGTCCAGATACGCAGTATTTT. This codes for CASSQDRPDTQYF.

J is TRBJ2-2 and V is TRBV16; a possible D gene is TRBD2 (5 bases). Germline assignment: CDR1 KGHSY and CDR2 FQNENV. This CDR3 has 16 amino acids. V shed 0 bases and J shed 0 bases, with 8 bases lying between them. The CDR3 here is CASSQSLAANTGELFF. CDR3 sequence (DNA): TGTGCCAGCAGCCAATCCCTAGCAGCGAACACCGGGGAGCTGTTTTTT.

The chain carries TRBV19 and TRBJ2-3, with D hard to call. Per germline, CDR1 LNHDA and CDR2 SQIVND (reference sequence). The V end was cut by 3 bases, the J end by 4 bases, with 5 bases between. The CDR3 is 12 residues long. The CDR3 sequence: CASSISADTQYF. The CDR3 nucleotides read TGTGCCAGTAGTATCTCAGCAGATACGCAGTATTTT.

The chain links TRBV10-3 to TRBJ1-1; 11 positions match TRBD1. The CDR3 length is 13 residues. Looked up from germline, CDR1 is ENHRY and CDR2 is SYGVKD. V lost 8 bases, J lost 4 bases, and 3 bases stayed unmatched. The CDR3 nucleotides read TGTGCCATCGAAGGGACAGGGGGCACTGAAGCTTTCTTT. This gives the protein CAIEGTGGTEAFF.

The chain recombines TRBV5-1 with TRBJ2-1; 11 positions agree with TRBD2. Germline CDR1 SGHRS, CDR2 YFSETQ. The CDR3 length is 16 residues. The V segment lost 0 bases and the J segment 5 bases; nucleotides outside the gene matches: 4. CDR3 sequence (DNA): TGCGCCAGCAGCTTGGGCCCTAGCGGGGGGCACAATGAGCAGTTCTTC. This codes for CASSLGPSGGHNEQFF.

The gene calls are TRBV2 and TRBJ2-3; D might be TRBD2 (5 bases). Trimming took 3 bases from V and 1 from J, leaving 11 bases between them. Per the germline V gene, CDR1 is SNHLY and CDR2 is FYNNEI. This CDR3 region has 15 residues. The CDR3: CASSDMGDRTDTQYF. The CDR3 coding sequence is TGTGCCAGCAGTGACATGGGAGATCGCACAGATACGCAGTATTTT.

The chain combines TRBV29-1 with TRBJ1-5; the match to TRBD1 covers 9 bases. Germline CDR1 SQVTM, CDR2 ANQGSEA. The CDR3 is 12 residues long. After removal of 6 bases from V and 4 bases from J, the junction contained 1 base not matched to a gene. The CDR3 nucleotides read TGCAGCGTAGGGACAGGGAATCAGCCCCAGCATTTT. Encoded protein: CSVGTGNQPQHF.

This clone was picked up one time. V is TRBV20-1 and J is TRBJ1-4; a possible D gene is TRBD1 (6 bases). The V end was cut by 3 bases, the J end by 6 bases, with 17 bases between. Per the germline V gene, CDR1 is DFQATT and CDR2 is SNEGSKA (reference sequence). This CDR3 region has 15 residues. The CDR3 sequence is CSASRAGGADEKLFF. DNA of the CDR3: TGCAGTGCTAGTCGGGCGGGGGGCGCCGATGAAAAACTGTTTTTT.

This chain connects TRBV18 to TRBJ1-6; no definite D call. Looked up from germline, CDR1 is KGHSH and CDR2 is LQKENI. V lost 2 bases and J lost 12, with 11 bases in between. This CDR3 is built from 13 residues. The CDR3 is CASSPEREGPLHF. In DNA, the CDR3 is TGTGCCAGCTCACCAGAGAGGGAGGGACCCCTCCACTTT.

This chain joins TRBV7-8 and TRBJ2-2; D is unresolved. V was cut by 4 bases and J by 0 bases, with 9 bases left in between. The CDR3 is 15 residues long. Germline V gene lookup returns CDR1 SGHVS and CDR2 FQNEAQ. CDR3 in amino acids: CASSSRRANTGELFF. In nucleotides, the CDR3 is TGTGCCAGCAGCTCCAGAAGGGCGAACACCGGGGAGCTGTTTTTT.

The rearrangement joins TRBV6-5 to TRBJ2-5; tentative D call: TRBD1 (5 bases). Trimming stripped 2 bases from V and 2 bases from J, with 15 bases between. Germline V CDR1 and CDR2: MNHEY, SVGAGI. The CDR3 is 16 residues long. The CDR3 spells CASSYGGKTAQETQYF. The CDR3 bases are TGTGCCAGCAGTTACGGTGGCAAGACAGCTCAAGAGACCCAGTACTTC.

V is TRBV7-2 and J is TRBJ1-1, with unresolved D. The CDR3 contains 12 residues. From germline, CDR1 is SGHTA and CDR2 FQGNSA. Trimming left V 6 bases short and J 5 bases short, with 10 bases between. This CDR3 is CASSSLRTEAFF. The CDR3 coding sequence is TGTGCCAGCAGTTCCTTAAGGACTGAAGCTTTCTTT.